The rows below give T cell receptor beta chains drawn from one sample of a study of blood T cell repertoires in COVID-19. Assay: immunoSEQ multiplex PCR; the TCRdb copy retains only in-frame clones and omits some. Among fewer than 110,000 clones listed, about four fifths were seen once. The specimen was peripheral blood. The origin of the receptors is a man between 70 and 80 years old with acute or convalescent COVID-19. Both conserved end residues are part of each CDR3. Each record gives: D gene, J gene, V gene, clone size, CDR3 protein, CDR3 DNA. The D gene is left open where the match is weak. Not every row has a clone size; where given, it reads once, few, many or a size class.

TRBD2 | TRBJ2-3 | TRBV9 | . | CASSALTGGGTDTQYF | TGTGCCAGCAGCGCTCTGACGGGGGGGGGCACAGATACGCAGTATTTT
TRBD1 | TRBJ2-7 | TRBV6-5 | . | CASSTRDSHEQYF | TGTGCCAGCAGTACCCGGGACAGCCACGAGCAGTACTTC
TRBD1 | TRBJ1-5 | TRBV6-1 | . | CASSARDSTSNQPQHF | TGTGCCAGCAGTGCCCGGGACAGCACTAGCAATCAGCCCCAGCATTTT
TRBD1 | TRBJ2-5 | TRBV9 | . | CASSADRGLRVTQYF | TGTGCCAGCAGCGCAGACAGGGGGTTGAGGGTGACCCAGTACTTC
. | TRBJ2-1 | TRBV7-7 | . | CASSLGASSYNEQFF | TGTGCCAGCAGCTTAGGGGCAAGTTCCTACAATGAGCAGTTCTTC
. | TRBJ2-2 | TRBV19 | . | CASSIQSGELFF | TGTGCCAGTAGTATCCAATCCGGGGAGCTGTTTTTT
. | TRBJ2-1 | TRBV7-9 | . | CASSPIKGKMGEQFF | TGTGCCAGCAGCCCGATCAAGGGGAAAATGGGTGAGCAGTTCTTC
. | TRBJ1-6 | TRBV5-1 | once | CASSDSVNSPLHF | TGCGCCAGCAGCGACAGTGTCAATTCACCCCTCCACTTT
. | TRBJ2-3 | TRBV6-5 | . | CASSSGATDTQYF | TGTGCCAGCAGTTCTGGGGCCACAGATACGCAGTATTTT
TRBD1 | TRBJ2-5 | TRBV3-1/TRBV3-2 | . | CASSQASGSGGEGETQYF | TGTGCCAGCAGCCAAGCGTCCGGATCAGGGGGCGAAGGAGAGACCCAGTACTTC
. | TRBJ1-2 | TRBV4-1 | . | CASSQDHPHAGENYGYTF | TGCGCCAGCAGCCAAGATCATCCCCACGCAGGGGAAAACTATGGCTACACCTTC
. | TRBJ1-2 | TRBV9 | . | CASVNPPNYGYTF | TGTGCCAGTGTAAATCCCCCTAACTATGGCTACACCTTC
. | TRBJ1-2 | TRBV6-1 | . | CASSDGGNYGYTF | TGTGCCAGCAGTGACGGCGGGAACTATGGCTACACCTTC
. | TRBJ1-3 | TRBV6-6 | . | CASSSGASAGNTIYF | TGTGCCAGCAGCTCAGGGGCATCGGCGGGAAACACCATATATTTT
. | TRBJ2-7 | TRBV29-1 | . | CSVETGHDTSYEQYF | TGCAGCGTTGAAACAGGCCACGACACCTCCTACGAGCAGTACTTC
. | TRBJ1-3 | TRBV10-3 | once | CAISVLGGAGNTIYF | TGTGCCATCAGTGTTCTGGGGGGAGCTGGAAACACCATATATTTT
TRBD1 | TRBJ1-1 | TRBV6-5 | . | CAGRTGSNTEAFF | TGTGCCGGGAGGACAGGGTCGAACACTGAAGCTTTCTTT
TRBD1 | TRBJ1-2 | TRBV29-1 | once | CSVEGQGVPYTF | TGCAGCGTTGAAGGACAGGGGGTTCCCTACACCTTC
. | TRBJ2-3 | TRBV20-1 | . | CSALVSDTQYF | TGCAGTGCTCTCGTATCGGATACGCAGTATTTT
. | TRBJ1-1 | TRBV7-8 | . | CASSPRGGHTNTEAFF | TGTGCCAGCAGCCCTCGGGGAGGGCACACGAACACTGAAGCTTTCTTT
. | TRBJ1-2 | TRBV27 | . | CASSLRAGAIAGYTF | TGTGCCAGCAGTTTACGGGCAGGGGCCATCGCTGGCTACACCTTC
. | TRBJ1-1 | TRBV12-3/TRBV12-4 | few | CASSSGHGTEAFF | TGTGCCAGCAGCTCAGGTCATGGGACTGAAGCTTTCTTT
. | TRBJ1-6 | TRBV10-3 | . | CAISRELNSPLHF | TGTGCCATCAGCCGGGAGCTTAATTCACCCCTCCACTTT
TRBD1 | TRBJ2-2 | TRBV12-3/TRBV12-4 | . | CASSSGGGELFF | TGTGCCAGCAGCTCAGGGGGCGGGGAGCTGTTTTTT
. | TRBJ1-4 | TRBV4-3 | few | CASSQKEGGGEKLFF | TGCGCCAGCAGCCAAAAGGAGGGTGGAGGTGAAAAACTGTTTTTT
TRBD1 | TRBJ1-4 | TRBV2 | . | CASMTDSQGRDNEKLFF | TGTGCCAGCATGACGGACTCACAGGGGCGGGATAATGAAAAACTGTTTTTT
. | TRBJ2-2 | TRBV5-1 | . | CASSPDRINTGELFF | TGCGCCAGCAGCCCTGACAGGATTAACACCGGGGAGCTGTTTTTT
TRBD1 | TRBJ1-2 | TRBV2 | . | CASSVGQGSHYGYTF | TGTGCCAGCAGTGTTGGACAGGGGAGTCACTATGGCTACACCTTC
. | TRBJ1-2 | TRBV6-6 | few | CASMGEYYGYTF | TGTGCCAGCATGGGCGAATACTATGGCTACACCTTC
. | TRBJ2-6 | TRBV27 | . | CASSLFGAGANVLTF | TGTGCCAGCAGTTTATTTGGGGCCGGGGCCAACGTCCTGACTTTC
. | TRBJ2-1 | TRBV4-3 | . | CASSLGLGSRVQFF | TGCGCCAGCAGCCTTGGACTGGGATCGAGGGTGCAGTTCTTC
TRBD1 | TRBJ2-2 | TRBV7-9 | . | CASSWDSNTGELFF | TGTGCCAGCAGTTGGGACAGTAACACCGGGGAGCTGTTTTTT
. | TRBJ1-2 | TRBV12-3/TRBV12-4 | . | CASTQEGSGYTF | TGTGCCAGCACCCAGGAGGGGTCTGGCTACACCTTC
. | TRBJ1-4 | TRBV5-1 | . | CASSLTGSEGKLFF | TGCGCCAGCAGCTTGACAGGGAGTGAGGGAAAACTGTTTTTT
TRBD2 | TRBJ2-3 | TRBV5-1 | . | CASSRGDDTDTQYF | TGCGCCAGCAGCCGGGGGGACGACACAGATACGCAGTATTTT
. | TRBJ2-5 | TRBV18 | . | CASSGSQGFQETQYF | TGTGCCAGCTCAGGGAGTCAGGGGTTCCAAGAGACCCAGTACTTC
. | TRBJ1-2 | TRBV6-2/TRBV6-3 | . | CASSYSSTAGGGSPGRYGYTF | TGTGCCAGCAGTTACTCCAGCACAGCCGGCGGGGGATCGCCGGGGCGATATGGCTACACCTTC
TRBD2 | TRBJ2-1 | TRBV2 | . | CASSGLAGVGEQFF | TGTGCCAGCAGTGGACTAGCGGGGGTTGGTGAGCAGTTCTTC
TRBD1 | TRBJ2-7 | TRBV5-1 | . | CASSAGTGSYEQYF | TGCGCCAGCAGCGCCGGGACAGGGAGCTACGAGCAGTACTTC
TRBD1 | TRBJ1-1 | TRBV3-1/TRBV3-2 | . | CASSQTGGRTEAFF | TGTGCCAGCAGCCAGACAGGGGGCAGGACTGAAGCTTTCTTT
TRBD2 | TRBJ2-7 | TRBV5-8 | . | CASSPRGWSSGSYEQYF | TGTGCCAGCAGTCCGAGGGGTTGGTCTAGCGGGTCCTACGAGCAGTACTTC
. | TRBJ2-2 | TRBV19 | few | CASRISNLVSGELFF | TGTGCCAGTAGGATTAGCAATTTGGTCTCCGGGGAGCTGTTTTTT
TRBD1 | TRBJ1-4 | TRBV18 | once | CASSTGDNEKLFF | TGTGCCAGCTCAACAGGGGACAATGAAAAACTGTTTTTT
. | TRBJ2-3 | TRBV12-3/TRBV12-4 | . | CASSPTRGTQYF | TGTGCCAGCAGCCCTACCCGAGGTACGCAGTATTTT
. | TRBJ1-3 | TRBV5-1 | . | CASSLGQGIGNTIYF | TGCGCCAGCAGCTTGGGGCAGGGAATTGGAAACACCATATATTTT
TRBD1 | TRBJ2-3 | TRBV2 | once | CASVRTGTYTDTQYF | TGTGCCAGCGTTAGGACAGGGACCTACACAGATACGCAGTATTTT
TRBD1 | TRBJ1-2 | TRBV12-3/TRBV12-4 | few | CASSPTGHGYTF | TGTGCCAGCAGCCCGACAGGGCATGGCTACACCTTC